These T cell receptor beta chains were read from a single sample in a study of shared clonotypes between healthy human individuals. Clones were read by immunoSEQ multiplex PCR, and TCRdb kept only the in-frame ones, dropping some. The data contain roughly 2.2 million clones, about 90% of them singletons. What was sequenced was naive CD4+ T cells from PBMCs. The receptors originated from a man younger than 30 in good health. Some clones in this sample may be carry-over from other donors' samples. Each CDR3 is given with its conserved first and last residue. Fields, in order: clone size, J gene, D gene, V gene, CDR3 protein, CDR3 DNA. The D gene is left open where the match is weak. Rows may omit the clone size; those that give it use once, few, many or a size class.

>-|TRBJ1-1|-|TRBV20-1
CSAPGPTEAFF
TGCAGTGCGCCGGGACCCACTGAAGCTTTCTTT
>-|TRBJ1-1|-|TRBV7-9
CASSLGALGTKNTEAFF
TGTGCCAGCAGCTTAGGGGCCCTCGGCACAAAGAACACTGAAGCTTTCTTT
>-|TRBJ1-4|-|TRBV12-2
CASRNLDRSTEKSNEKLFF
TGTGCAAGTCGCAATTTGGACCGATCGACCGAGAAATCCAATGAAAAACTGTTTTTT
>-|TRBJ2-7|-|TRBV20-1
CSARGYYEQYF
TGCAGTGCTAGAGGATACTACGAGCAGTACTTC
>-|TRBJ1-2|-|TRBV6-6
CASSQWDYGYTF
TGTGCCAGCAGTCAGTGGGATTATGGCTACACCTTC
>-|TRBJ2-3|TRBD2|TRBV11-2
CASSLAGGPGTDTQYF
TGTGCCAGCAGCCTAGCGGGAGGGCCGGGGACAGATACGCAGTATTTT
>-|TRBJ1-2|TRBD1|TRBV15
CATSREGQTYGYTF
TGTGCCACCAGCAGAGAGGGACAGACCTATGGCTACACCTTC
>-|TRBJ1-2|-|TRBV5-1
CASSLSFTDYGYTF
TGCGCCAGCAGCTTGTCGTTCACGGATTATGGCTACACCTTC
>-|TRBJ2-1|-|TRBV27
CASSLYRQGLIDEQFF
TGTGCCAGCAGTTTATATCGGCAGGGGTTGATCGATGAGCAGTTCTTC
>once|TRBJ1-2|-|TRBV5-6
CASSIRDDGYTF
TGTGCCAGCAGCATCCGGGACGATGGCTACACCTTC
>-|TRBJ1-2|-|TRBV7-9
CASSLGWVNSNYGYTF
TGTGCCAGCAGCTTAGGTTGGGTCAACTCTAACTATGGCTACACCTTC
>-|TRBJ2-2|TRBD2|TRBV5-4
CASSSLKSGTSGTGELFF
TGTGCCAGCAGCTCCCTTAAATCCGGGACTAGCGGTACCGGGGAGCTGTTTTTT
>-|TRBJ1-3|-|TRBV5-1
CASSLEGGRNTIYF
TGCGCCAGCAGCTTGGAAGGTGGGCGAAACACCATATATTTT
>-|TRBJ2-7|TRBD1|TRBV5-1
CASSRTGPTYEQYF
TGCGCCAGCAGCCGGACAGGACCTACCTACGAGCAGTACTTC
>-|TRBJ2-6|-|TRBV5-1
CASSLPSGANVLTF
TGCGCCAGCAGCTTACCCTCTGGGGCCAACGTCCTGACTTTC
>-|TRBJ2-7|-|TRBV19
CASSVMGGLNEQYF
TGTGCCAGTAGTGTGATGGGGGGTCTTAACGAGCAGTACTTC
>-|TRBJ2-1|-|TRBV6-5
CASRPGTLYNEQFF
TGTGCCAGCAGACCCGGGACGTTGTACAATGAGCAGTTCTTC
>-|TRBJ1-4|-|TRBV19
CASSPPVQRSEKLFF
TGTGCCAGTAGTCCCCCGGTCCAACGGAGTGAAAAACTGTTTTTT
>once|TRBJ2-1|TRBD2|TRBV2
CASCTSGLYNEQFF
TGTGCCAGCTGTACTAGCGGGTTATACAATGAGCAGTTCTTC
>once|TRBJ2-5|-|TRBV7-2
CASCKLGYIETQYF
TGTGCCAGCTGCAAACTCGGATATATCGAGACCCAGTACTTC
>-|TRBJ2-2|-|TRBV5-6
CASSPNTGELFF
TGTGCCAGCAGCCCCAACACCGGGGAGCTGTTTTTT
>-|TRBJ2-7|TRBD1|TRBV28
CASSSPGTGDEQYF
TGTGCCAGCAGTTCACCCGGGACAGGAGACGAGCAGTACTTC
>once|TRBJ1-1|-|TRBV6-1
CASSNRGGTNTEAFF
TGTGCCAGCAGTAACCGGGGAGGGACGAACACTGAAGCTTTCTTT
>-|TRBJ2-3|TRBD2|TRBV4-2
CASSQELAGGRDTQYF
TGTGCCAGCAGCCAAGAACTAGCGGGAGGTAGGGATACGCAGTATTTT
>once|TRBJ2-7|TRBD1|TRBV18
CASSPTGGYYEQYF
TGTGCCAGCTCACCGACAGGGGGGTACTACGAGCAGTACTTC
>-|TRBJ2-2|-|TRBV7-3
CASSEGRTNTGELFF
TGTGCCAGCAGCGAAGGACGGACGAACACCGGGGAGCTGTTTTTT
>-|TRBJ2-5|-|TRBV9
CASSVGVSVQTNQETQYF
TGTGCCAGCAGCGTAGGTGTTAGCGTACAAACAAATCAAGAGACCCAGTACTTC
>-|TRBJ1-1|-|TRBV5-5
CASSLVSSIMNTEAFF
TGTGCCAGCAGCTTGGTTTCTTCTATCATGAACACTGAAGCTTTCTTT
>-|TRBJ2-7|-|TRBV28
CASNKRLSYEQYF
TGTGCCAGCAACAAACGCTTATCCTACGAGCAGTACTTC
>once|TRBJ1-1|TRBD1|TRBV2
CASRYDRGAGNTEAFF
TGTGCCAGCAGATACGACAGGGGCGCGGGGAACACTGAAGCTTTCTTT
>-|TRBJ2-2|-|TRBV10-3
CAISEAYLGPGTGELFF
TGTGCCATCAGTGAGGCATACTTGGGTCCGGGAACCGGGGAGCTGTTTTTT
>-|TRBJ2-7|TRBD2|TRBV10-3
CAITWREGDEQYF
TGTGCCATCACTTGGCGGGAGGGAGACGAGCAGTACTTC
>-|TRBJ1-5|-|TRBV9
CASSQSPQQPQHF
TGTGCCAGCAGCCAAAGTCCCCAGCAGCCCCAGCATTTT
>-|TRBJ1-4|-|TRBV7-2
CASSLGTDATNEKLFF
TGTGCCAGCAGCCTTGGGACGGATGCAACTAATGAAAAACTGTTTTTT
>-|TRBJ2-7|TRBD1|TRBV19
CASGVVGTGPNEQYF
TGTGCCAGCGGGGTAGTGGGGACAGGGCCCAACGAGCAGTACTTC
>-|TRBJ2-1|-|TRBV5-6
CASSFMEPVLLNEQFF
TGTGCCAGCAGCTTTATGGAGCCCGTACTTCTCAATGAGCAGTTCTTC
>-|TRBJ2-1|-|TRBV10-1
CASSESRRGLEFF
TGCGCCAGCAGTGAGTCGAGGCGGGGGCTTGAGTTCTTC